The 16 T cell receptor beta chains below were found in one sample sequenced in a study of CD8+ T cells in alopecia areata. cDNA serving as the sequencing template came from extracted, reverse transcribed RNA. Measured with immunoSEQ multiplex PCR; TCRdb has only the in-frame clones, and not every one. The profile covers about 250,000 clones, with about 62% appearing a single time and about 0.9% taken by the ten largest. Described treatment: oral pan-JAK inhibitor, 5-10 mg twice daily. Specimen: CD4+ T cells sorted from blood, collected around week 54, from a patient treated with tofacitinib. These receptors originate from a human donor with alopecia areata.

The chain is built from TRBV29-1 and TRBJ1-3, with D possibly being TRBD1 (6 bases). CDR3 length: 13 amino acids. V dropped 3 bases and J dropped 4 bases, with 10 bases sitting between them. The germline CDR1 and CDR2 sequences are SQVTM and ANQGSEA. This chain's CDR3 is CSVEGTSGNTIYF. DNA for the CDR3: TGCAGCGTTGAGGGGACATCCGGAAACACCATATATTTT.

J is TRBJ1-2 and V is TRBV5-6; D gene unclear. Germline assignment: CDR1 SGHDT and CDR2 YYEEEE. V dropped 2 bases and J dropped 8 bases, with 7 bases sitting between them. The CDR3 is made up of 11 amino acids. CDR3 sequence (DNA): TGTGCCAGCAGCTTTCACGCCGGCTACACCTTC. Its protein product is CASSFHAGYTF. Variable domain in full (rest from reference TRBV5-6 and TRBJ1-2): DAGVTQSPTHLIKTRGQQVTLRCSPKSGHDTVSWYQQALGQGPQFIFQYYEEEERQRGNFPDRFSGHQFPNYSSELNVNALLLGDSALYLCASSFHAGYTFGSGTRLTVV.

The CDR3 here is CASSTPQRLAGYTF. CDR3 DNA: TGTGCCAGTAGTACCCCTCAACGACTCGCAGGCTACACCTTC. V and J are TRBV19 and TRBJ1-2, with unresolved D. V gave up 4 bases and J gave up 8 bases, with 17 bases separating them. Germline-derived CDR1 and CDR2 are LNHDA and SQIVND (reference sequence). CDR3 length equals 14 residues.

The chain couples TRBV7-9 to TRBJ1-1; D is ambiguous. The CDR3 covers 15 residues. The germline gives CDR1 SEHNR, CDR2 FQNEAQ (reference sequence). The germline V and J ends were trimmed by 5 bases and 1 base, with 14 bases remaining between them. CDR3 sequence reads: CASSPSVNRNTEAFF. In DNA form, the CDR3 reads TGTGCCAGCAGCCCTAGTGTCAACAGGAACACTGAAGCTTTCTTT.

The CDR3 nucleotides are TGCGCCAGCAGCTTCCCAGGGGGCAATGAGCAGTTCTTC. It codes for CASSFPGGNEQFF. V is TRBV5-1 and J is TRBJ2-1, with 7 positions matching TRBD1. Germline V gives CDR1 SGHRS, CDR2 YFSETQ. The CDR3 is 13 amino acids. Germline trimming cut 2 bases from V and 6 bases from J; bases unmatched to any gene: 2.

The V call is TRBV30, the J call TRBJ2-6; D not resolved. The germline gives CDR1 GTSNPN, CDR2 SVGIG (reference sequence). The V end was cut by 3 bases, the J end by 2 bases, with 5 bases between. The CDR3 runs to 13 residues. This chain's CDR3 is CAWRATGANVLTF. The CDR3, as DNA: TGTGCCTGGAGAGCCACTGGGGCCAACGTCCTGACTTTC.

A few counts support this clone. CDR3 loop: CAWSGGTGYGYTF. The CDR3 region has the DNA TGTGCCTGGAGTGGAGGGACCGGGTATGGCTACACCTTC. The chain uses TRBV30 and TRBJ1-2; tentatively, D is TRBD1 (5 bases). Germline lookup yields CDR1 GTSNPN and CDR2 SVGIG (reference sequence). The CDR3 totals 13 residues. V was pared by 1 base and J by 5 bases, with 11 bases between.

The V call is TRBV5-1, the J call TRBJ2-3, with D possibly TRBD2 on 5 matching bases. CDR1 and CDR2 (germline): SGHRS, YFSETQ. Trimming shortened V by 6 bases and J by 0 bases, and 17 bases separated the two germline ends. CDR3 length: 16 amino acids. The CDR3, as DNA: TGCGCCAGCACCTCCCGCTTGAGGGATAGCACAGATACGCAGTATTTT. It encodes CASTSRLRDSTDTQYF.

V is TRBV29-1 and J is TRBJ2-6; D perhaps matches TRBD1 (6 bases). The V end was cut by 4 bases, the J end by 3 bases, with 13 bases between. The CDR3 has 15 residues. Looked up from germline, CDR1 is SQVTM and CDR2 is ANQGSEA. CDR3 sequence reads: CSVALQGFGANVLTF. The CDR3 coding sequence is TGCAGCGTTGCGCTACAGGGTTTTGGGGCCAACGTCCTGACTTTC.

This chain connects TRBV7-8 to TRBJ2-7; tentatively, D is TRBD1 (6 bases). The length of the CDR3 is 13 residues. The germline V and J ends were trimmed by 5 bases and 6 bases, with 14 bases remaining between them. In germline, CDR1 is SGHVS, CDR2 FQNEAQ. The CDR3 reads CASSPIQGSEQYF. The CDR3 DNA sequence: TGTGCCAGCAGCCCGATACAGGGCTCCGAGCAGTACTTC.

The gene calls are TRBV7-2 and TRBJ1-5; TRBD1 matches 7 bases. The CDR3 totals 13 residues. V lost 5 bases and J lost 4; bases outside the gene matches: 2. CDR1 and CDR2 from the germline V gene are SGHTA and FQGNSA. CDR3 coding DNA: TGTGCCAGCAGCATGACAGGGAATCAGCCCCAGCATTTT. The encoded protein is CASSMTGNQPQHF.

This rearrangement joins TRBV20-1 to TRBJ2-1; tentatively, D is TRBD2 (5 bases). Trimming stripped 5 bases from V and 10 bases from J, with 9 bases between. The CDR3 is 10 amino acids. Germline CDR1 reads DFQATT; CDR2 reads SNEGSKA (reference sequence). CDR3 sequence (DNA): TGCAGTGCTGCCTCGGGGGAGCAGTTCTTC. This sequence encodes CSAASGEQFF.

The J gene is TRBJ1-6, the V gene TRBV30; D uncertain. Trimming left V 2 bases short and J 5 bases short, with 7 bases between. Germline CDR1 reads GTSNPN; CDR2 reads SVGIG (reference sequence). CDR3 length: 13 residues. The CDR3 sequence is CAWSPEHNSPLHF. CDR3 nucleotides: TGTGCCTGGAGTCCCGAACATAATTCACCCCTCCACTTT.

The chain is built from TRBV6-5 and TRBJ1-5; TRBD1 is a possible D gene (6 bases). V was trimmed by 7 bases and J by 3 bases, leaving 10 bases between them. Germline V gene lookup returns CDR1 MNHEY and CDR2 SVGAGI. This CDR3 spans 13 amino acids. Here the CDR3 DNA reads TGTGCCAGCAAGGCAGGGGCCAATCAGCCCCAGCATTTT. It codes for CASKAGANQPQHF.

This clone was seen once. The chain is built from TRBV5-1 and TRBJ2-7; tentatively, D is TRBD1 (7 bases). Trimming stripped 0 bases from V and 6 bases from J, with 13 bases between. Germline values: CDR1 SGHRS, CDR2 YFSETQ. The length of the CDR3 is 14 residues. This CDR3 reads CASSLAQGRSEQYF. The CDR3 coding sequence is TGCGCCAGCAGCTTGGCACAGGGGAGGTCCGAGCAGTACTTC.

This clone has only one observation. The V and J genes are TRBV5-4 and TRBJ1-6, with D possibly matching TRBD1 (6 bases). This CDR3 region has 16 residues. V was shortened by 0 bases and J by 7 bases, with 14 bases between the two germline ends. Germline assignment: CDR1 SGHNT and CDR2 YYREEE (reference sequence). DNA for the CDR3: TGTGCCAGCAGCTTGGGCGGGACACCGCTGAATTCACCCCTCCACTTT. Protein: CASSLGGTPLNSPLHF.